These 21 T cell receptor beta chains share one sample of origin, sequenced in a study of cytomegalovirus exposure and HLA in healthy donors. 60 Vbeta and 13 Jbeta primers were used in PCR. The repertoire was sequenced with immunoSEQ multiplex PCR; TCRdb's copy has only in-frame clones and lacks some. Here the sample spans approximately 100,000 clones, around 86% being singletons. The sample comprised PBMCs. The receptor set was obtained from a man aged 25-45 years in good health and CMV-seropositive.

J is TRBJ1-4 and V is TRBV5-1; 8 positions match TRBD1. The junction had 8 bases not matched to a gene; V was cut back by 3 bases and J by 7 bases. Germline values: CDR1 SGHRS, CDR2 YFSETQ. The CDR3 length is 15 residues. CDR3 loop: CASSSDRAGGEKLFF. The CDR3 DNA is TGCGCCAGCAGCTCGGACAGGGCCGGAGGTGAAAAACTGTTTTTT. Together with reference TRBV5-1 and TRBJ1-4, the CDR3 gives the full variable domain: KAGVTQTPRYLIKTRGQQVTLSCSPISGHRSVSWYQQTPGQGLQFLFEYFSETQRNKGNFPGRFSGRQFSNSRSEMNVSTLELGDSALYLCASSSDRAGGEKLFFGSGTQLSVL.

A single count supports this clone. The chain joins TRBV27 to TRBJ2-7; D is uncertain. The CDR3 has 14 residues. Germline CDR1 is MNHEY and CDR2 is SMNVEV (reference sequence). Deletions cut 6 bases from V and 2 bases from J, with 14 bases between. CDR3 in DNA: TGTGCCAGCAGCTTGGCTGGCGGAACCTACGAGCAGTACTTC. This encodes CASSLAGGTYEQYF.

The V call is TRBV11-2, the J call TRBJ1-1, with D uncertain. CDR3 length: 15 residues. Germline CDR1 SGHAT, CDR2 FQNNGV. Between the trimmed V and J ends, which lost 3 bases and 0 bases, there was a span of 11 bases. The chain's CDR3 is CASSFSLDLNTEAFF. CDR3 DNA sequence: TGTGCCAGCAGCTTTTCCTTAGATTTGAACACTGAAGCTTTCTTT.

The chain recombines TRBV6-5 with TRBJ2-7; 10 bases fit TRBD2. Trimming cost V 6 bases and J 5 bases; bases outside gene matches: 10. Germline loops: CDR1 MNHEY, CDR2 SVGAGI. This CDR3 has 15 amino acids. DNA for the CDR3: TGTGCCAGCAGACCTTATAACCTAGCGGGAGACGAGCAGTACTTC. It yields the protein CASRPYNLAGDEQYF.

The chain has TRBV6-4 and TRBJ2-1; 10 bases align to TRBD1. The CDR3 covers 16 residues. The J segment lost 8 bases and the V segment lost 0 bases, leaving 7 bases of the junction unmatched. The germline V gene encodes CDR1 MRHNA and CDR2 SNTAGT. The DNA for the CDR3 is TGTGCCAGCAGTGACTCGGGCGGGACAGGGGAGGATGAGCAGTTCTTC. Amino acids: CASSDSGGTGEDEQFF.

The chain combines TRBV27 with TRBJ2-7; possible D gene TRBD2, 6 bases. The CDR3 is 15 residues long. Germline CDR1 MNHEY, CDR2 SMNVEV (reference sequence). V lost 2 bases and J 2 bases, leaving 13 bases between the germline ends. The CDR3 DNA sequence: TGTGCCAGCAGTTTAACCGGGACTTCTACCTACGAGCAGTACTTC. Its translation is CASSLTGTSTYEQYF.

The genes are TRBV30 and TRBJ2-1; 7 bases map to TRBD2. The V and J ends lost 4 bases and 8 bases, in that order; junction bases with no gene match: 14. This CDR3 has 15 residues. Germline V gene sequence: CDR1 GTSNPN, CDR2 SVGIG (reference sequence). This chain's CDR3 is CAWTGVAGVFDEQFF. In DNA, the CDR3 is TGTGCCTGGACCGGGGTGGCGGGAGTTTTCGATGAGCAGTTCTTC.

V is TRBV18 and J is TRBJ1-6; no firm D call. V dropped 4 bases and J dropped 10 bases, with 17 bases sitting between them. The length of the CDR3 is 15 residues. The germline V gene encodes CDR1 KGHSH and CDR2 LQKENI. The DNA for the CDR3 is TGTGCCAGCTCACACGAAGGACTTTTTGGCTCACCCCTCCACTTT. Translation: CASSHEGLFGSPLHF.

The chain's CDR3 is CASSGTSDGTQYF. The CDR3 region has the DNA TGCGCCAGCAGTGGGACTAGCGATGGGACCCAGTACTTC. The V and J genes are TRBV10-1 and TRBJ2-5; 9 positions agree with TRBD2. Trimming took 4 bases from V and 7 from J; bases not matched to a gene: 4. From germline, CDR1 is WNHNN and CDR2 SYGVQD (reference sequence). This CDR3 contains 13 residues.

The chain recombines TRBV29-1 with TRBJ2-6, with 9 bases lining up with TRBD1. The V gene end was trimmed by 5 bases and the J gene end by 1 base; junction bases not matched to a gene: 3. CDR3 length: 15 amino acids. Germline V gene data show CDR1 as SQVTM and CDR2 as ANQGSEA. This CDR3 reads CSVRTGESGANVLTF. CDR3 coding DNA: TGCAGCGTTAGGACAGGGGAATCTGGGGCCAACGTCCTGACTTTC.

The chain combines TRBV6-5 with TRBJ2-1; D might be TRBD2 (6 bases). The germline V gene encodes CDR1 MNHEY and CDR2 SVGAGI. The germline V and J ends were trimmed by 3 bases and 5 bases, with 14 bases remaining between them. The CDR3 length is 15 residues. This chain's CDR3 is CASSYQPGEDNEQFF. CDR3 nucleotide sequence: TGTGCCAGCAGTTATCAACCGGGGGAAGACAATGAGCAGTTCTTC.

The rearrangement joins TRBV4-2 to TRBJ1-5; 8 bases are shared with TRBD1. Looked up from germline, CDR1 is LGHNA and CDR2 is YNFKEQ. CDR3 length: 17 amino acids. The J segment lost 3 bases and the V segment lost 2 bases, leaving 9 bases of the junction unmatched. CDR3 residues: CASSQIGTGPANQPQHF. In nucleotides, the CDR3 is TGTGCCAGCAGCCAAATTGGGACAGGTCCAGCCAATCAGCCCCAGCATTTT.

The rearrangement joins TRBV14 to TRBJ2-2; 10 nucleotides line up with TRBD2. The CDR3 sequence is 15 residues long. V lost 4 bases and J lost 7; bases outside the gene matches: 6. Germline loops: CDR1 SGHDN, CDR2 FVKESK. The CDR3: CASSRLAGVIGELFF. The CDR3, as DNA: TGTGCCAGCAGCCGTCTAGCGGGAGTGATCGGGGAGCTGTTTTTT.

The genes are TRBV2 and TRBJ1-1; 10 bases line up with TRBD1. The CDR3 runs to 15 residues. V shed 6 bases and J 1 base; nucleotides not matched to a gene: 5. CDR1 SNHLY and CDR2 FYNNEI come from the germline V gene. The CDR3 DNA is TGTGCCAGCAGAGACAGGGGGCTGAGGAACACTGAAGCTTTCTTT. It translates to CASRDRGLRNTEAFF.

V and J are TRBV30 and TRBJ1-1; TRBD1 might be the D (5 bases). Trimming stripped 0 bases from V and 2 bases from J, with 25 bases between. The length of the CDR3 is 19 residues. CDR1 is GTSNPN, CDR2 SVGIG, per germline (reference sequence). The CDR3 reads CAWSVGIKGTEGINTEAFF. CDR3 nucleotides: TGTGCCTGGAGTGTAGGTATTAAGGGGACGGAGGGCATAAACACTGAAGCTTTCTTT.

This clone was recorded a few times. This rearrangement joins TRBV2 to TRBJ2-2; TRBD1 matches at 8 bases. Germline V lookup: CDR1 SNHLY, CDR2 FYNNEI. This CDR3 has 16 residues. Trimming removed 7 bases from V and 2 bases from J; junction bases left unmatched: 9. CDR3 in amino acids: CASIKLQGENTGELFF. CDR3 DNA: TGTGCCAGCATAAAGCTACAGGGGGAAAACACCGGGGAGCTGTTTTTT.

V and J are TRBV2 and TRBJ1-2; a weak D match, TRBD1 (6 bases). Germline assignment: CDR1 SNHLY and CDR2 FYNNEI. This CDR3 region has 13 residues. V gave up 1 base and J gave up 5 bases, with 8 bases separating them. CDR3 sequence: CASSEGGRYGYTF. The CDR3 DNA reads TGTGCCAGCAGTGAAGGGGGGCGGTATGGCTACACCTTC.

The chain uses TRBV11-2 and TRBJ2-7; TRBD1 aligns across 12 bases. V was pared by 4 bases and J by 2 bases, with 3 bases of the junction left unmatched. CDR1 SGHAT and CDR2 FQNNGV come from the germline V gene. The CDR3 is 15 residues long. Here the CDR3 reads CASSSGTGGPYEQYF. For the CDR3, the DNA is TGTGCCAGCAGCTCTGGGACAGGGGGCCCCTACGAGCAGTACTTC.

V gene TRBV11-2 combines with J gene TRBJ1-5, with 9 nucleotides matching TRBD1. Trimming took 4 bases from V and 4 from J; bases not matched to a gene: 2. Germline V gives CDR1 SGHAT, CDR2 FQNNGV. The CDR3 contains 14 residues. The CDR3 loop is CASSSDRGNQPQHF. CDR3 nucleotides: TGTGCCAGCAGCTCAGACAGGGGGAATCAGCCCCAGCATTTT.

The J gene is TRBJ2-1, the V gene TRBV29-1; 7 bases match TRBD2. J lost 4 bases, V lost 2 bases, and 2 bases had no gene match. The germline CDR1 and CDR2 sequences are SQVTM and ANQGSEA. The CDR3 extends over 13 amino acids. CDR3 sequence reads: CSVEWGGYNEQFF. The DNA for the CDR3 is TGCAGCGTTGAATGGGGGGGGTACAATGAGCAGTTCTTC.

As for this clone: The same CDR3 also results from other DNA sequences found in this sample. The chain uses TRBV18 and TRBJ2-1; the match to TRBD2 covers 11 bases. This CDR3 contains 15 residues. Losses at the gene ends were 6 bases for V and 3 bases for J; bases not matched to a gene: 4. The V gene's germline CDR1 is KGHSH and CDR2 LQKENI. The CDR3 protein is CASSSGTSGYNEQFF. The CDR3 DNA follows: TGTGCCAGCTCCTCCGGGACTAGCGGCTACAATGAGCAGTTCTTC.